A single TCR beta chain is shown here with its context. Which antigen it targets is not known. Base qualities are missing; no much larger clone stands one base away. V loses 4 bases at its end and J loses 7 bases; junction bases beyond the gene matches: 11. As encoded in the germline V gene, CDR1 is SGDLS while CDR2 is YYNGEE. From the cysteine up to the phenylalanine, the CDR3 has a length of 15 residues. CDR3 DNA only is kept here, 45 bases in frame from base 1. Enrolling through a virtual design, the prospective study's participants ranged in age from roughly 18 to 95 years and lived across roughly 23 United States geographic areas. Cohort assignment in the prospective study relied on participant-reported clinical history from a screening survey and a study questionnaire. For ImmuneRACE Cohort 3, a participant was defined as recovered based on two consecutive negative NP/OP PCR tests, clearance by a healthcare professional, or resolution of symptoms. In the prospective study, whole blood, serum and a nasopharyngeal or oropharyngeal swab were collected from each participant by mobile phlebotomists. Over a roughly 2-month period, participants in the prospective study had the option of providing additional blood draws and questionnaires. Before DNA extraction, prospective study blood samples were shipped either frozen or at room temperature.

These data belong to a study of blood T cell repertoires in COVID-19 (dated by TCRdb to 2019 to 2021). With regard to the full study: Samples covering the acute and convalescent phases of COVID-19 were provided by collaborators in the United States, Italy and Spain. The sample metadata nearly always contained a de-identified subject ID, COVID-19 status, age in years and sex. The dataset comprised deeply sampled blood TCRbeta repertoires from subjects exposed to, actively infected with, or recovered from COVID-19. A freely available public database, intended as a resource for researchers studying the immune response to SARS-CoV-2, is where the repertoires were released. The samples were drawn from two sources: the first 160 participants of the ongoing ImmuneRACE study, and 1,000 to 1,500 subjects contributed by 6 global collaborators. Where HLA class I and class II types were available, the types were taken from metadata supplied by the sample provider, not from assay-based typing. The prospective study material was composed of cDNA or gDNA derived from T cells, B-cell-depleted T cells, or PBMCs. What the work shows at the level of the full study, not this receptor alone: The quantity of clinical and demographic metadata differed by source and by participant and was supplied without curation.

The immunoSEQ Assay, a bias-controlled multiplex PCR, was used to amplify TCRbeta CDR3 regions from genomic DNA. The authors' pipeline ran thus. The number of nucleated cells in each sample was estimated from the amplification of reference gene primers within the assay. Sequence reads were collapsed and filtered to measure the absolute abundance of every unique TCRbeta CDR3 rearrangement. Productive Simpson clonality was computed per sample as the square root of Simpson's diversity index over productive rearrangements. Drawn from immuneACCESS, this table holds only the in-frame rearrangements with V and J called that TCRdb kept. Clones are partly lost; checked studies trace under half to an unresolved V gene and leave the rest unexplained. V and J calls and clone size are given by that table; D and trimming were obtained from the DNA. The sample table holds 360,000 or so clones, of which roughly 90% were seen once. The leading ten clones occupy about 1.8% of the sample.

The chain uses TRBV9 and TRBJ2-7, and 10 bases in between align with TRBD2. Sequences were obtained from PBMCs or T cells enriched from blood (not recorded which). The source of this sequence is a woman aged 30 to 39 who had recovered from COVID-19. The CDR3 in this case is CASSPTLAGDREQYF. In nucleotides, the sequence is TGTGCCAGCAGCCCAACGCTAGCGGGAGATAGGGAGCAGTACTTC.